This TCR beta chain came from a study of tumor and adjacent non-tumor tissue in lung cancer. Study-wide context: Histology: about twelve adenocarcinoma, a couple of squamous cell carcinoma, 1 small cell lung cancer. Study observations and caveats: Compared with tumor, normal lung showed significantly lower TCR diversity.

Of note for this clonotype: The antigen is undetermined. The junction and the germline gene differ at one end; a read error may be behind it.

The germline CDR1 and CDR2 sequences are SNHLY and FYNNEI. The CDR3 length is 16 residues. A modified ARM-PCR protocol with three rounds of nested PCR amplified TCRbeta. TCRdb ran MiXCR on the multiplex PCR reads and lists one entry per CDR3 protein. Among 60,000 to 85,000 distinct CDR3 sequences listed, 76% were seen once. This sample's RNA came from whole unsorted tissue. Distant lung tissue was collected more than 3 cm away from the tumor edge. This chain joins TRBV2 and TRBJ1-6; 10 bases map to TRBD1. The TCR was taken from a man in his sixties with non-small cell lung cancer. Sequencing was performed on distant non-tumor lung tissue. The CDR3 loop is CDSSYPGTGDNSPLHF. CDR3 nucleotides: TGTGACAGCAGTTACCCCGGGACAGGGGATAATTCACCCCTCCACTTT.